The 5 T cell receptor beta chains in this list originate from one sample, sequenced in a study of blood T cells in healthy people across ages. A second PCR of 7 to 11 cycles used a sample-barcoded 5' primer and a J-beta primer mix. Via MiXCR, TCRdb re-called the 5' RACE reads, giving one row per CDR3 protein. The profile shows over 600,000 distinct CDR3 sequences, approximately 60% of them singletons. Sequenced input: blood. These receptors were taken from a man aged 35 to 55 in good health.

The chain recombines TRBV20-1 with TRBJ2-7; 8 bases align to TRBD1. The germline V gene encodes CDR1 DFQATT and CDR2 SNEGSKA (reference sequence). After removal of 0 bases from V and 2 bases from J, the junction contained 3 bases not matched to a gene. The CDR3 contains 14 residues. CDR3 sequence (DNA): TGCAGTGCTAGAGAGGACAGGGCTCCCTACGAGCAGTACTTC. As protein: CSAREDRAPYEQYF.

The V and J genes are TRBV20-1 and TRBJ1-1; D is ambiguous. Germline loops: CDR1 DFQATT, CDR2 SNEGSKA (reference sequence). The CDR3 sequence is 14 residues long. Trimming left V 0 bases short and J 4 bases short, with 12 bases between. This chain's CDR3 is CSARDPLRVTEAFF. CDR3 nucleotide sequence: TGCAGTGCTAGAGATCCTTTGCGGGTCACTGAAGCTTTCTTT.

The J gene is TRBJ2-7, the V gene TRBV27; D is unresolved. The CDR3 has 13 amino acids. Germline CDR1 reads MNHEY; CDR2 reads SMNVEV (reference sequence). V lost 5 bases to trimming and J lost 0 bases, with 8 bases between them. The CDR3 sequence is CASSPENSYEQYF. Written as DNA, the CDR3 is TGTGCCAGCAGTCCCGAGAACTCCTACGAGCAGTACTTC.

In this sample, this clonotype turned up a few times. V and J are TRBV6-2 or TRBV6-3 and TRBJ1-5; D may be TRBD1 (6 bases). V gave up 6 bases and J gave up 5 bases, with 17 bases separating them. Germline CDR1 is MNHEY and CDR2 is SVGEGT. The CDR3 is 15 amino acids. The CDR3 region has the DNA TGTGCCAGCAGCTTCGACAGGTACGGAGATCAGCCCCAGCATTTT. It specifies CASSFDRYGDQPQHF.

V and J are TRBV4-2 and TRBJ2-7; D not certain. This CDR3 is built from 15 residues. Germline assignment: CDR1 LGHNA and CDR2 YNFKEQ. The V end lost 3 bases, the J end lost 0 bases, and 12 bases lay between the germline ends. As DNA, the CDR3 is TGTGCCAGCAGCCAGGAGACGGTTAGCTCCTACGAGCAGTACTTC. Its translation is CASSQETVSSYEQYF.